Presented here are 13 T cell receptor beta chains from one specimen sequenced in a study of blood T cell repertoires in COVID-19. Sequencing used immunoSEQ multiplex PCR; TCRdb keeps in-frame clones, though not all of them. The sample includes 200,000 to 300,000 clones, 80% to 90% of them seen just once. Sequencing was carried out using peripheral blood. These receptor sequences come from a man aged 50 or older with acute or convalescent COVID-19.

The chain carries TRBV28 and TRBJ2-2, with D hard to call. This CDR3 comprises 11 residues. Trimming left V 8 bases short and J 13 bases short, with 14 bases between. Germline CDR1 reads MDHEN; CDR2 reads SYDVKM. The DNA of the CDR3 is TGTGCCAGCGGAAGGCTTGGCGGGCTGTTTTTT. This sequence encodes CASGRLGGLFF.

J is TRBJ1-4 and V is TRBV28, with 8 nucleotides matching TRBD1. The ends lost 5 bases at V and 4 bases at J; junction bases unmatched: 9. CDR1 and CDR2 (germline): MDHEN, SYDVKM. There are 16 residues in the CDR3. CDR3 sequence (DNA): TGTGCCAGCAGTACCTCAGGGGGCACATTTAATGAAAAACTGTTTTTT. Translated: CASSTSGGTFNEKLFF. Filled out from reference TRBV28 and TRBJ1-4, the complete variable domain reads DVKVTQSSRYLVKRTGEKVFLECVQDMDHENMFWYRQDPGLGLRLIYFSYDVKMKEKGDIPEGYSVSREKKERFSLILESASTNQTSMYLCASSTSGGTFNEKLFFGSGTQLSVL.

A word on this clone: Other DNA sequences from this sample encode an identical CDR3 as well. The rearrangement uses TRBV28 and TRBJ2-2; no clear D. Germline-derived CDR1 and CDR2 are MDHEN and SYDVKM. The CDR3 runs 14 residues. Trimming took 2 bases from V and 0 from J, leaving 4 bases between them. The CDR3 reads CASSLTANTGELFF. The CDR3 DNA follows: TGTGCCAGCAGTTTAACGGCGAACACCGGGGAGCTGTTTTTT.

V usage is TRBV5-5 and J usage is TRBJ1-1; D not resolved. The CDR3 extends over 16 amino acids. V gave up 0 bases and J gave up 5 bases, with 17 bases separating them. Per germline, CDR1 SGHKS and CDR2 YYEKEE (reference sequence). The CDR3 coding sequence is TGTGCCAGCAGCTTGGATCTGGGTTTGGGAGGGACTGAAGCTTTCTTT. It translates to CASSLDLGLGGTEAFF.

The chain combines TRBV19 with TRBJ1-4; TRBD1 matches at 7 bases. Germline trimming cut 7 bases from V and 7 bases from J; bases unmatched to any gene: 18. This CDR3 spans 17 amino acids. Germline CDR1 is LNHDA and CDR2 is SQIVND (reference sequence). The CDR3 nucleotides read TGTGCCAGTACTCCGGGACAGTCCAAAGCGGTTGGTGAAAAACTGTTTTTT. This gives the protein CASTPGQSKAVGEKLFF.

The chain joins TRBV19 to TRBJ2-5; no definite D call. Germline values: CDR1 LNHDA, CDR2 SQIVND (reference sequence). The CDR3 is made up of 13 amino acids. Trimming shortened V by 7 bases and J by 3 bases, and 12 bases separated the two germline ends. The DNA for the CDR3 is TGTGCCAGTACAGTGGGCAACGAAGAGACCCAGTACTTC. It encodes CASTVGNEETQYF.

The DNA of the CDR3 is TGTGCCACCAGCAGGGAAATGGGACTTCCTCAGTTCTTC. Translation gives CATSREMGLPQFF. The rearrangement links TRBV15 to TRBJ2-1; TRBD2 is a possible D gene (6 bases). Trimming took off 3 bases at V and 13 bases at J, with 16 bases between the two ends. CDR3 size: 13 residues. Germline V gene data show CDR1 as LNHNV and CDR2 as YYDKDF (reference sequence).

The rearrangement links TRBV11-2 to TRBJ2-5; 8 positions agree with TRBD1. Germline V CDR1 and CDR2: SGHAT, FQNNGV. This CDR3 contains 15 residues. The V and J ends lost 4 bases and 2 bases, in that order; junction bases with no gene match: 6. CDR3 nucleotide sequence: TGTGCCAGCAGCTCACCAGGGACAGGACAAGAGACCCAGTACTTC. It codes for CASSSPGTGQETQYF.

This clone was detected only once. V is TRBV18 and J is TRBJ1-1; 7 bases line up with TRBD1. The J segment lost 8 bases and the V segment lost 3 bases, leaving 9 bases of the junction unmatched. Per the germline V gene, CDR1 is KGHSH and CDR2 is LQKENI. The CDR3 covers 14 residues. For the CDR3, the DNA is TGTGCCAGCTCACCCATGGGGAGACAGGGCGAAGCTTTCTTT. The encoded protein is CASSPMGRQGEAFF.

The genes are TRBV7-9 and TRBJ2-3, with D maybe TRBD2 (6 bases). The CDR3 contains 17 residues. Germline CDR1 is SEHNR and CDR2 is FQNEAQ (reference sequence). With 4 bases removed from V and 4 bases from J, the gap between germline ends came to 21 bases. CDR3 bases: TGTGCCAGCAGCTCAATACCGGGACCGCCGGGGGCAGATACGCAGTATTTT. As protein: CASSSIPGPPGADTQYF.

The V call is TRBV28, the J call TRBJ1-5; TRBD1 might be the D (6 bases). Trimming shortened V by 6 bases and J by 4 bases, and 16 bases separated the two germline ends. This CDR3 has 15 amino acids. Germline lookup yields CDR1 MDHEN and CDR2 SYDVKM. DNA for the CDR3: TGTGCCAGCAGAGCACAGGGAGGGTTGAATCAGCCCCAGCATTTT. The encoded protein is CASRAQGGLNQPQHF.

The CDR3 nucleotides are TGTGCCAGCAGCAAGCGGGGCTGGGGTGAAAAACTGTTTTTT. Its translation: CASSKRGWGEKLFF. This chain connects TRBV7-6 to TRBJ1-4; a possible D gene is TRBD1 (5 bases). The germline gives CDR1 SGHVS, CDR2 FNYEAQ. This CDR3 has 14 amino acids. Trimming removed 5 bases at V and 7 bases at J, with 14 bases between.

The rearrangement joins TRBV9 to TRBJ2-2; a weak D match, TRBD1 (5 bases). V lost 2 bases, J lost 6 bases, and 8 bases lay in between. The CDR3 consists of 13 residues. CDR1 is SGDLS and CDR2 is YYNGEE in the germline V gene. In DNA, the CDR3 is TGTGCCAGCAGCGTCCAGGGTGCCGGGGAGCTGTTTTTT. Its translation: CASSVQGAGELFF.